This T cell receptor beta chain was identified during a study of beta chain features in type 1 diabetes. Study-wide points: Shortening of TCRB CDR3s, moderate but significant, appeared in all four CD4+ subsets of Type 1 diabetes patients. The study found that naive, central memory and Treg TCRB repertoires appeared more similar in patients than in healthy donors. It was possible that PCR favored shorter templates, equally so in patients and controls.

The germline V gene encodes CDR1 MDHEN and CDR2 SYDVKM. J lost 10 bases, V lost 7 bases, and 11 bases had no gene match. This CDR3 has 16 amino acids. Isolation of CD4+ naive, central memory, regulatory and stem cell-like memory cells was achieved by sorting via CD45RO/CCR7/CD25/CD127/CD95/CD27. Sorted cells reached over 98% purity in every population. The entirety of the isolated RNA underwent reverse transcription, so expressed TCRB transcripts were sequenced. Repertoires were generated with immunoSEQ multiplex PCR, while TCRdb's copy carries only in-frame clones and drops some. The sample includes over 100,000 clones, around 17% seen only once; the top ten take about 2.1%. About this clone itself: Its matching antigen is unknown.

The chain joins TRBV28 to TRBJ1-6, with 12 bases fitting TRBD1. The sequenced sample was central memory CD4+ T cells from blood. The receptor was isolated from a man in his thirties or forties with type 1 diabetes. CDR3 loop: CASTLPGQGARSPLHF. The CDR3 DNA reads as TGTGCCAGCACCCTCCCGGGACAGGGGGCACGATCACCCCTCCACTTT.